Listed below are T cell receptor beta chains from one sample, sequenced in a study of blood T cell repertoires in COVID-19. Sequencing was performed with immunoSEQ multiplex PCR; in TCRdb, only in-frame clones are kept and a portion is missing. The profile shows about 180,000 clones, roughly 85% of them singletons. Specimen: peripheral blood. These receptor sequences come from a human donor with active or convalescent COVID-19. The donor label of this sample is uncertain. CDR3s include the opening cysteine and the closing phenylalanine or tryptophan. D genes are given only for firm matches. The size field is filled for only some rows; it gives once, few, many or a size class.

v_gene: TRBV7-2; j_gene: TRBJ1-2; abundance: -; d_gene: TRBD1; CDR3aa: CASSPRRGPGVRGYGYTF; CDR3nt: TGTGCCAGCAGCCCACGGAGGGGGCCAGGAGTGAGGGGCTATGGCTACACCTTC
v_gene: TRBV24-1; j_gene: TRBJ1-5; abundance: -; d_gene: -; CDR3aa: CATSDLRENQPQHF; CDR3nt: TGTGCCACCAGTGATTTGAGAGAGAATCAGCCCCAGCATTTT
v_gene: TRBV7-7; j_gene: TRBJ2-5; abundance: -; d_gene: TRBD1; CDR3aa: CASSLTDRGRPYF; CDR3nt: TGTGCCAGCAGCTTAACCGACAGGGGGCGCCCTTACTTC
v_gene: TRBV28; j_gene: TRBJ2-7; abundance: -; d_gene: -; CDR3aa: CASSLALYEQYF; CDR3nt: TGTGCCAGCAGTTTGGCTCTCTACGAGCAGTACTTC
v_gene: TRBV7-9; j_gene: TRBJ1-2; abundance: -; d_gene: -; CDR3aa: CASSLGLEDFHTF; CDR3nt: TGTGCCAGCAGCCTAGGCCTGGAGGATTTTCACACCTTC
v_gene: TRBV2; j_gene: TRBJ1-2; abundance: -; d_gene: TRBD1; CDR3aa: CVAPGTGSGYTF; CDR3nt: TGTGTAGCCCCCGGGACAGGGAGTGGCTACACCTTC
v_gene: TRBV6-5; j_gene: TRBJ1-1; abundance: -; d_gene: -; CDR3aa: CASSYSDSSAVEAFF; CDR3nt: TGTGCCAGCAGTTACTCAGACAGTAGTGCAGTCGAAGCTTTCTTT
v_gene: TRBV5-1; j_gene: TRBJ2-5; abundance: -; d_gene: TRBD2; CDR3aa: CASSTSSGGAETQYF; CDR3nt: TGCGCCAGCAGCACCTCTAGCGGGGGGGCTGAGACCCAGTACTTC
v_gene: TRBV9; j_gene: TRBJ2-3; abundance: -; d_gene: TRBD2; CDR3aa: CASSHPSGLAGAVSTDTQYF; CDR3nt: TGTGCCAGCAGCCACCCATCGGGGCTAGCGGGGGCCGTAAGCACAGATACGCAGTATTTT
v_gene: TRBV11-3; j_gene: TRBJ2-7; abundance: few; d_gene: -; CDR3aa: CASSLAFSAYEQYF; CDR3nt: TGTGCCAGCAGCTTAGCCTTTAGCGCCTACGAGCAGTACTTC
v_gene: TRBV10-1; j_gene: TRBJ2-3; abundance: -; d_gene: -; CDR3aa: CASSDPGLGGTQYF; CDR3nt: TGCGCCAGCAGTGACCCTGGACTCGGCGGTACGCAGTATTTT
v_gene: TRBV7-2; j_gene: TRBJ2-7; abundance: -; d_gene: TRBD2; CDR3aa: CASSLAASGALYEQYF; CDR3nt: TGTGCCAGCAGCTTAGCGGCAAGCGGGGCCCTCTACGAGCAGTACTTC
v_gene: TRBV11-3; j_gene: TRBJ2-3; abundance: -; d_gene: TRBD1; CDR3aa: CASSEQGASTDTQYF; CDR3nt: TGTGCCAGCAGCGAACAGGGGGCTAGCACAGATACGCAGTATTTT